This TCR beta chain is from a study of CD4 and CD8 cells across lung adenocarcinoma regions. Note on this clonotype: A much larger clone sits a single nucleotide away, making a read error possible.

MiXCR, applied by TCRdb to the PCR reads, yields one record per CDR3 protein. Of some 3,700 distinct CDR3 sequences listed, roughly 51% were seen once; the top ten hold roughly 26%. Samples came from patients with localized non-small cell lung adenocarcinoma. V shed 6 bases and J shed 11 bases, with 19 bases lying between them. This CDR3 has 13 residues. Germline loops: CDR1 MNHEY, CDR2 SMNVEV (reference sequence). The receptor was isolated from a female donor with lung adenocarcinoma. The CD4 and CD8 labels of this study may be unreliable. The rearrangement uses TRBV27 and TRBJ2-5; D is unclear. The sequenced material came from CD4+ T cells from the margin of a lung tumor. CDR3: CASSRIQANEQYF. CDR3 coding DNA: TGTGCCAGCAGCCGAATCCAGGCTAATGAGCAGTACTTC.